One and the same sample provided the 27 T cell receptor beta chains below, sequenced in a study of blood T cell repertoires in COVID-19. This table comes from immunoSEQ multiplex PCR, and its TCRdb copy is limited to in-frame clones, with some not included. This sample has 150,000 to 200,000 clones, with around 90% found just once. Sequenced input: PBMCs or T cells enriched from blood (not recorded which). Every receptor here comes from a woman under 30 who had recovered from COVID-19.

CDR3 loop: CASSFFGTSSSGLYGYTF. CDR3 nucleotides: TGTGCCAGCAGTTTTTTCGGGACAAGCTCCTCGGGCCTCTATGGCTACACCTTC. The chain recombines TRBV28 with TRBJ1-2; tentative D call: TRBD1 (6 bases). The germline gives CDR1 MDHEN, CDR2 SYDVKM. V lost 3 bases to trimming and J lost 4 bases, with 24 bases between them. The CDR3 spans 18 residues.

The chain couples TRBV19 to TRBJ2-1; D not certain. The CDR3 contains 13 residues. Germline CDR1 and CDR2: LNHDA and SQIVND (reference sequence). The V end lost 3 bases, the J end lost 5 bases, and 8 bases lay between the germline ends. The CDR3 here is CASSMSMDNEQFF. Here the CDR3 DNA reads TGTGCCAGTAGTATGAGCATGGACAATGAGCAGTTCTTC.

The CDR3 protein is CASSFRTGDNSPLHF. In DNA form, the CDR3 reads TGTGCCAGCAGCTTCCGGACAGGAGATAATTCACCCCTCCACTTT. This rearrangement joins TRBV7-9 to TRBJ1-6; TRBD1 matches at 7 bases. This CDR3 contains 15 residues. Trimming at V came to 3 bases and at J to 5 bases, leaving 4 bases not matched to a gene. Germline V CDR1 and CDR2: SEHNR, FQNEAQ (reference sequence).

CDR3 DNA sequence: TGTGCCAGCAGCCAGATTAGAGCGGGGGCGGGGAATGAGCAGTTCTTC. Its protein product is CASSQIRAGAGNEQFF. The rearrangement uses TRBV3-1 (or the pseudogene TRBV3-2) and TRBJ2-1; 8 bases fit TRBD2. V was clipped by 3 bases and J by 7 bases; unmatched bases: 11. The CDR3 runs 16 residues. Germline values: CDR1 LGHDT, CDR2 YNNKEL (reference sequence).

The rearrangement uses TRBV6-4 and TRBJ2-1; 8 bases are shared with TRBD1. The CDR3 extends over 15 amino acids. With 5 bases clipped from V and 2 bases from J, the junction kept 5 bases outside the gene matches. The germline V gene encodes CDR1 MRHNA and CDR2 SNTAGT. The CDR3 DNA sequence: TGTGCCAGCAGTCAGACAGGGGATACCTACAATGAGCAGTTCTTC. It specifies CASSQTGDTYNEQFF.

The chain carries TRBV11-3 and TRBJ2-3; 10 bases align to TRBD2. Germline V lookup: CDR1 SGHNT, CDR2 YENEEA. After removal of 2 bases from V and 4 bases from J, the junction contained 3 bases not matched to a gene. The CDR3 has 15 residues. Here the CDR3 reads CASSLSGTSADTQYF. CDR3 DNA: TGTGCCAGCAGCTTATCTGGGACTAGCGCAGATACGCAGTATTTT.

The chain joins TRBV18 to TRBJ2-1; 7 nucleotides line up with TRBD2. The length of the CDR3 is 15 residues. Trimming removed 1 base from V and 7 bases from J; junction bases left unmatched: 7. Germline V gives CDR1 KGHSH, CDR2 LQKENI. In nucleotides, the CDR3 is TGTGCCAGCTCACCACGGGAGGGTTGGGTGAATGAGCAGTTCTTC. Translating gives CASSPREGWVNEQFF.

The V gene is TRBV28, the J gene TRBJ1-2, with D hard to call. Between the trimmed V and J ends, which lost 2 bases and 7 bases, there was a span of 14 bases. Germline lookup yields CDR1 MDHEN and CDR2 SYDVKM. The CDR3 loop spans 14 amino acids. The CDR3 reads CASSLPPSAGGYTF. The CDR3 coding sequence is TGTGCCAGCAGTTTACCCCCCAGTGCGGGTGGCTACACCTTC.

V gene TRBV5-4 combines with J gene TRBJ2-1, with 8 bases matching TRBD2. This CDR3 spans 18 amino acids. The V and J ends lost 1 base and 0 bases, in that order; junction bases with no gene match: 9. Germline CDR1 reads SGHNT; CDR2 reads YYREEE (reference sequence). Here the CDR3 DNA reads TGTGCCAGCAGCTTGTCACTTAAAAGCGGGAGCTCCTACAATGAGCAGTTCTTC. Protein sequence: CASSLSLKSGSSYNEQFF.

J is TRBJ2-3 and V is TRBV6-2 or TRBV6-3, with 10 bases lining up with TRBD2. V shed 5 bases and J 2 bases; nucleotides not matched to a gene: 1. CDR1 and CDR2 from the germline V gene are MNHEY and SVGEGT. The CDR3 runs to 14 residues. The CDR3 protein is CASSSGGATDTQYF. CDR3 coding DNA: TGTGCCAGCAGTAGCGGGGGGGCCACAGATACGCAGTATTTT.

V is TRBV5-1 and J is TRBJ1-2, with D hard to call. Germline V lookup: CDR1 SGHRS, CDR2 YFSETQ. This CDR3 has 14 amino acids. Trimming took 0 bases from V and 4 from J, leaving 10 bases between them. CDR3 DNA sequence: TGCGCCAGCAGCTTGGAACAGAGAGCCTATGGCTACACCTTC. Translated: CASSLEQRAYGYTF.

The rearrangement links TRBV19 to TRBJ1-6, with no clear D. CDR1 and CDR2 (germline): LNHDA, SQIVND (reference sequence). The CDR3 sequence is 16 residues long. Trimming stripped 1 base from V and 0 bases from J, with 7 bases between. CDR3 DNA: TGTGCCAGTAGTATAGGCGCCCGCTCCTATAATTCACCCCTCCACTTT. Protein product: CASSIGARSYNSPLHF.

This rearrangement joins TRBV4-1 to TRBJ2-1; 9 positions match TRBD1. J gave up 0 bases and V 0 bases, and 12 bases lay outside the gene matches. CDR1 and CDR2 (germline): MGHRA, YSYEKL. The CDR3 totals 20 residues. The CDR3 DNA is TGCGCCAGCAGCCAAGAGGGGGGACAGGGAGGATTTAGCTCCTACAATGAGCAGTTCTTC. Protein sequence: CASSQEGGQGGFSSYNEQFF.

The CDR3 DNA sequence: TGTGCCAGCAGCAAATTGGGCGGGGATTACACAGATACGCAGTATTTT. Its translation is CASSKLGGDYTDTQYF. The rearrangement uses TRBV21-1 and TRBJ2-3; the D call TRBD2 from the table was never checked on the DNA. TRBV21-1 represents a pseudogene. The CDR3 extends over 16 amino acids.

V and J are TRBV28 and TRBJ1-2; 7 nucleotides line up with TRBD1. From germline, CDR1 is MDHEN and CDR2 SYDVKM. This CDR3 comprises 13 residues. V lost 4 bases, J lost 4 bases, and 3 bases stayed unmatched. This CDR3 is CASSSAGGYGYTF. As DNA, the CDR3 is TGTGCCAGCAGTTCGGCAGGGGGCTATGGCTACACCTTC.

The chain has TRBV5-6 and TRBJ1-1; D unclear. The V end lost 4 bases, the J end lost 3 bases, and 22 bases lay between the germline ends. This CDR3 is built from 17 residues. Germline lookup yields CDR1 SGHDT and CDR2 YYEEEE. CDR3: CASSNLAPFGPDTEAFF. As DNA, the CDR3 is TGTGCCAGCAGCAATCTAGCCCCCTTCGGACCCGACACTGAAGCTTTCTTT.

The chain links TRBV10-3 to TRBJ2-1; D is ambiguous. V shed 0 bases and J shed 4 bases, with 16 bases lying between them. Germline V CDR1 and CDR2: ENHRY, SYGVKD. CDR3 length equals 17 residues. CDR3 region: CAISESMMTPPYNEQFF. The CDR3 DNA sequence: TGTGCCATCAGTGAGTCGATGATGACTCCCCCTTACAATGAGCAGTTCTTC.

The chain joins TRBV5-1 to TRBJ2-5; D may be TRBD1 (8 bases). Trimming took off 4 bases at V and 5 bases at J, with 18 bases between the two ends. The CDR3 has 15 residues. Germline V gene data show CDR1 as SGHRS and CDR2 as YFSETQ. The CDR3 loop is CASSAGQGGWETQYF. The CDR3 DNA reads TGCGCCAGCAGCGCCGGACAGGGAGGGTGGGAGACCCAGTACTTC.

The chain is built from TRBV6-1 and TRBJ2-3; 11 nucleotides align to TRBD2. CDR1 and CDR2 from the germline V gene are MNHNS and SASEGT. V dropped 3 bases and J dropped 7; count of bases not matched to a gene: 9. The CDR3 runs 16 residues. The CDR3 loop reads CASSETLAGGSNTQYF. CDR3 nucleotide sequence: TGTGCCAGCAGTGAGACATTAGCGGGGGGGTCAAATACGCAGTATTTT.

The chain employs TRBV7-8 and TRBJ1-2; D is possibly TRBD1 (5 bases). This CDR3 spans 15 amino acids. The germline CDR1 and CDR2 sequences are SGHVS and FQNEAQ. Trimming pared 5 bases from V and 9 bases from J, leaving 22 bases between. CDR3 in amino acids: CASSPDGGIRVRYTF. The CDR3 DNA sequence: TGTGCCAGCAGCCCAGACGGGGGTATAAGAGTTCGCTACACCTTC.

The chain has TRBV3-1 (or the pseudogene TRBV3-2) and TRBJ2-1; TRBD1 aligns across 7 bases. J lost 6 bases, V lost 1 base, and 6 bases had no gene match. The germline V gene has CDR1 LGHDT and CDR2 YNNKEL (reference sequence). This CDR3 is 15 amino acids long. The CDR3 region is CASSQVVAGGNEQFF. Written as DNA, the CDR3 is TGTGCCAGCAGCCAAGTGGTGGCAGGGGGCAATGAGCAGTTCTTC.

This clone was counted a few times. The chain combines TRBV21-1 with TRBJ1-5; the D call in the table, TRBD1, was not verified against the DNA. TRBV21-1 is marked as a pseudogene. The CDR3 covers 17 residues. This CDR3 is CASTPCPGQYSNQPQHF. CDR3 sequence (DNA): TGTGCCAGCACCCCATGTCCGGGACAGTATAGCAATCAGCCCCAGCATTTT.

The genes are TRBV7-6 and TRBJ2-2, with TRBD1 matching over 9 bases. The V gene's germline CDR1 is SGHVS and CDR2 FNYEAQ. This CDR3 has 17 residues. V trimming: 2 bases; J trimming: 8 bases; junction bases outside the gene matches: 12. The CDR3 here is CASSLIPPGQGMGELFF. CDR3 DNA: TGTGCCAGCAGCTTAATTCCACCGGGACAGGGAATGGGGGAGCTGTTTTTT.

A single count supports this clone. The genes are TRBV12-3 or TRBV12-4 and TRBJ1-1; TRBD1 is a possible D gene (5 bases). This CDR3 has 13 residues. Trimming took 3 bases from V and 3 from J, leaving 8 bases between them. DNA of the CDR3: TGTGCCAGCAGTTTTTCGGGGGACACTGAAGCTTTCTTT. Translation gives CASSFSGDTEAFF.

The chain couples TRBV7-2 to TRBJ1-2, with D possibly TRBD1 on 5 matching bases. This CDR3 has 18 amino acids. Trimming shortened V by 0 bases and J by 1 base, and 18 bases separated the two germline ends. CDR1 is SGHTA and CDR2 is FQGNSA in the germline V gene. The CDR3 region is CASSLAPPGDQLNYGYTF. The DNA for the CDR3 is TGTGCCAGCAGCTTAGCCCCCCCGGGGGACCAGCTTAACTATGGCTACACCTTC.

This clone was counted many times. V usage is TRBV9 and J usage is TRBJ2-3, with D possibly matching TRBD2 (6 bases). Germline lookup yields CDR1 SGDLS and CDR2 YYNGEE. This CDR3 has 15 amino acids. V dropped 4 bases and J dropped 6 bases, with 18 bases sitting between them. CDR3 loop: CASSFRAGLADTQYF. DNA of the CDR3: TGTGCCAGCAGCTTCAGAGCGGGCCTAGCTGATACGCAGTATTTT.

This chain links TRBV28 with TRBJ2-5; 9 nucleotides match TRBD2. Trimming removed 3 bases from V and 4 bases from J; junction bases left unmatched: 6. CDR1 MDHEN and CDR2 SYDVKM come from the germline V gene. The CDR3 length is 15 residues. The CDR3 sequence: CASSLGRGGPETQYF. The CDR3 DNA reads as TGTGCCAGCAGTTTGGGGCGGGGGGGCCCAGAGACCCAGTACTTC.